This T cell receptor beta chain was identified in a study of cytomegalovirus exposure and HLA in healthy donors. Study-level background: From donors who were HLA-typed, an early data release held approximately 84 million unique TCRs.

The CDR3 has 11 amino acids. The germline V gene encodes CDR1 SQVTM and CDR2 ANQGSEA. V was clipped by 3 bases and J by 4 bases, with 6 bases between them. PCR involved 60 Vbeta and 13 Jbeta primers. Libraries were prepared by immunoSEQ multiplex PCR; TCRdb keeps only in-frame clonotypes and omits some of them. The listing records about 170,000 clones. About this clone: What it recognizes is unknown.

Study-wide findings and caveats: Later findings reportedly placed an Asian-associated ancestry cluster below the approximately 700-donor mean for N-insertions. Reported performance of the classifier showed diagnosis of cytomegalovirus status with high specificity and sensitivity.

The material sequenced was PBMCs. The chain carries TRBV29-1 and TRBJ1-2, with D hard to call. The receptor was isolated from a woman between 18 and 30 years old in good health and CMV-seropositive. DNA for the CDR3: TGCAGCGTTGACACTTCCTATGGCTACACCTTC. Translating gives CSVDTSYGYTF. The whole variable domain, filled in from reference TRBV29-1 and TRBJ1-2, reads SAVISQKPSRDICQRGTSLTIQCQVDSQVTMMFWYRQQPGQSLTLIATANQGSEATYESGFVIDKFPISRPNLTFSTLTVSNMSPEDSSIYLCSVDTSYGYTFGSGTRLTVV.